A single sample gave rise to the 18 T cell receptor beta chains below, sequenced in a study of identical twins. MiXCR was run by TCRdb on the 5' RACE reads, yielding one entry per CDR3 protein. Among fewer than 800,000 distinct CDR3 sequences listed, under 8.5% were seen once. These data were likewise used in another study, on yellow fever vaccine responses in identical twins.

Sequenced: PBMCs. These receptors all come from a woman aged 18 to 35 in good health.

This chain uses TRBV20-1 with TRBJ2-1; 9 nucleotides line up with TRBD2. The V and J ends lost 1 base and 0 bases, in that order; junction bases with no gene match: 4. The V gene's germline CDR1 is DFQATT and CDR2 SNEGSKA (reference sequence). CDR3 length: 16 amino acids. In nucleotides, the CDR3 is TGCAGTGCTAGAGTTCGAGCGGGAGGCTCCTACAATGAGCAGTTCTTC. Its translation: CSARVRAGGSYNEQFF.

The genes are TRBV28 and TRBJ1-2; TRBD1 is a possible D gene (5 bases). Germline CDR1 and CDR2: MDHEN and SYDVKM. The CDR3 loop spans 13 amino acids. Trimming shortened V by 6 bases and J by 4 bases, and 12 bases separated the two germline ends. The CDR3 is CASRVGDVYGYTF. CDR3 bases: TGTGCCAGCAGAGTGGGGGATGTCTATGGCTACACCTTC.

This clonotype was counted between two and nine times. The CDR3 region is CASSLGTSSGGFSNEQFF. DNA of the CDR3: TGCGCCAGCAGCTTGGGGACTAGCAGCGGGGGTTTTAGCAATGAGCAGTTCTTC. The chain couples TRBV5-1 to TRBJ2-1; 8 bases map to TRBD2. V was clipped by 0 bases and J by 6 bases; unmatched bases: 14. Germline-derived CDR1 and CDR2 are SGHRS and YFSETQ. There are 18 residues in the CDR3.

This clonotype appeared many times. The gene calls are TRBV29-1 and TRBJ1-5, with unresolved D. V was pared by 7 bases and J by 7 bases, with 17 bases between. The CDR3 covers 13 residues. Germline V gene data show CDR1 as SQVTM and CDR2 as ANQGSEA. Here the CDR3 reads CSDTTPSLQPQHF. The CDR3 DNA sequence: TGCAGCGACACAACCCCTAGCCTCCAGCCCCAGCATTTT.

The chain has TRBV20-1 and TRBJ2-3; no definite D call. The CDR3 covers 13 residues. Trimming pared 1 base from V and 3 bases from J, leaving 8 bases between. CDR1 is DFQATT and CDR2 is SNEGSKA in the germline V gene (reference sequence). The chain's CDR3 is CSARVPLTDTQYF. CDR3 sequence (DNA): TGCAGTGCTAGAGTTCCTCTGACAGATACGCAGTATTTT.

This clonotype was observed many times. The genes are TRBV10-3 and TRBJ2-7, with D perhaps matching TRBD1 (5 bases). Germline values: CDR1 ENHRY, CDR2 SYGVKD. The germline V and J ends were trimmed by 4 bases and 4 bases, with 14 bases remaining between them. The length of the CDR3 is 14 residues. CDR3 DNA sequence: TGTGCCATCAGTGCCACCGAGCAGGGTTACGAGCAGTACTTC. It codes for CAISATEQGYEQYF.

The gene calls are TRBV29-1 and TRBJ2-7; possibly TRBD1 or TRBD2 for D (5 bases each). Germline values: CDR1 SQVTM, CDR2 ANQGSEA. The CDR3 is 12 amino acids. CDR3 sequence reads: CRPRDGVYEQYF. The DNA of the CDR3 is TGCAGGCCACGGGACGGTGTGTACGAGCAGTACTTC.

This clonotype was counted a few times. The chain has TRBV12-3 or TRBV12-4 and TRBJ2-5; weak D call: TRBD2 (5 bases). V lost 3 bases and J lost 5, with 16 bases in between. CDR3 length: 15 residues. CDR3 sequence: CASSLSTDSTETQYF. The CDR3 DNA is TGTGCCAGCAGTTTGAGTACGGACTCCACGGAGACCCAGTACTTC.

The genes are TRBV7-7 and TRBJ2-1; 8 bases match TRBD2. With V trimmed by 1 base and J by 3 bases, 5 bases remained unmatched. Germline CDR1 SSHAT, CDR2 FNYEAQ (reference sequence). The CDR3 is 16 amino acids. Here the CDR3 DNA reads TGTGCCAGCAGCTTAGGGGCGGGAGGTAACTACAATGAGCAGTTCTTC. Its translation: CASSLGAGGNYNEQFF.

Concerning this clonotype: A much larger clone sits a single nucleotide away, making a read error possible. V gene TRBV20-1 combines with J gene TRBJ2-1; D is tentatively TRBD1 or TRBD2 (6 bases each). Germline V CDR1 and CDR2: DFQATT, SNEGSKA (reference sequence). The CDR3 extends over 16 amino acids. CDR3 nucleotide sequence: TGCAGTGCTAGAGATCCGGAAGGTCGGGGGCCCAATAAGCAGTTCTTC. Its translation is CSARDPEGRGPNKQFF.

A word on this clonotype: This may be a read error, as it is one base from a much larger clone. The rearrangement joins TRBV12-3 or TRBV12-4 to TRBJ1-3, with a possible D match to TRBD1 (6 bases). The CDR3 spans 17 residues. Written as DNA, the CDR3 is TGTGCCAGCAGTTTTCAGGGGTCCTTCCTCTCTAGAAACACCATATATTTT. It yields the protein CASSFQGSFLSRNTIYF.

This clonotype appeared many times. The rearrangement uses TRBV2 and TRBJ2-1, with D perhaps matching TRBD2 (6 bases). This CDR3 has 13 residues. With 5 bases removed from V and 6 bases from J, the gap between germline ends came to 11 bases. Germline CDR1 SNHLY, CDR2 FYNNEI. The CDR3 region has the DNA TGTGCCAGCAGTTACGGGACTCCCAATGAGCAGTTCTTC. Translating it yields CASSYGTPNEQFF.

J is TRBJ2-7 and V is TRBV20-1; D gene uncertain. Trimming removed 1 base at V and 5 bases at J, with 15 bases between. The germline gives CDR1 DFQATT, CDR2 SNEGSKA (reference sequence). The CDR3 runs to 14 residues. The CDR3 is CSARGPFAGDEQYF. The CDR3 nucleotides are TGCAGTGCTAGAGGCCCGTTTGCCGGAGACGAGCAGTACTTC.

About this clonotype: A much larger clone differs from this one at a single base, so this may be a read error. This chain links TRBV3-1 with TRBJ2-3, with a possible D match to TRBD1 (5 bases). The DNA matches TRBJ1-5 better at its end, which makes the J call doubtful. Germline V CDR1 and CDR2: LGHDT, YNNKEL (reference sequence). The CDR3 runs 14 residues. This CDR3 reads CATAGTASTDTQHF. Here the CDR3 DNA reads TGTGCCACCGCCGGGACGGCAAGCACAGATACGCAGCATTTT.

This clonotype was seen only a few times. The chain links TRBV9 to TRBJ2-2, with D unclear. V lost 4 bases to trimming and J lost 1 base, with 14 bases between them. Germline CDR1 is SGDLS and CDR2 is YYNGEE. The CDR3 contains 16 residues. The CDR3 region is CASSHPRDGNTGELFF. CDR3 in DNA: TGTGCCAGCAGCCACCCTCGTGACGGGAACACCGGGGAGCTGTTTTTT.

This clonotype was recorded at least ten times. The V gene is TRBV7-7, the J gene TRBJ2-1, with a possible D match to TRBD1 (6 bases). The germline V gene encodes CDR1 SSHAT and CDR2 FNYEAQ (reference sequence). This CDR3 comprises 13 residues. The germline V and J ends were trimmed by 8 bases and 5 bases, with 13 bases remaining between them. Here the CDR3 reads CASSMGADNEQFF. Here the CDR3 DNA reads TGTGCCAGCTCGATGGGGGCGGACAATGAGCAGTTCTTC.

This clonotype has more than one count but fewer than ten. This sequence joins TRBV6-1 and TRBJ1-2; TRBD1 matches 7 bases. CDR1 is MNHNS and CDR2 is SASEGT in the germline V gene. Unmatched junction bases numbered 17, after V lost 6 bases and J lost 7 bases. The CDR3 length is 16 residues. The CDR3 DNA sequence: TGTGCCAGCAGCAATGGACAGGCAACCGCCGCAATTGGCTACACCTTC. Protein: CASSNGQATAAIGYTF.

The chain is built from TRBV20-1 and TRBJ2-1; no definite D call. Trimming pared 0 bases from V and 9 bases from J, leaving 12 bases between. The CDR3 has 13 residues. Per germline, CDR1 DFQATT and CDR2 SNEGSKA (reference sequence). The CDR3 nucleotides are TGCAGTGCTAGAGATCCGCTTAGTGGTGAGCAGTTCTTC. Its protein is CSARDPLSGEQFF.